These 17 T cell receptor beta chains share one sample of origin, sequenced in a study of T cell responses to AZD1222 COVID-19 vaccine. Using immunoSEQ multiplex PCR, the repertoire was profiled, and TCRdb retains in-frame clones only, with some absent. The data show roughly 150,000 clones, about 87% seen once. Sequences were derived from peripheral blood, sampled on day 0 of AZD1222 vaccination. These receptors all stem from an adult in good health.

The rearrangement links TRBV14 to TRBJ1-2; D remains unclear. The germline CDR1 and CDR2 sequences are SGHDN and FVKESK. V lost 3 bases to trimming and J lost 3 bases, with 11 bases between them. This CDR3 has 14 residues. The CDR3 DNA is TGTGCCAGCAGCCACCGCAGCGGCTACTATGGCTACACCTTC. It is translated as CASSHRSGYYGYTF.

This rearrangement joins TRBV27 to TRBJ1-1; 7 nucleotides agree with TRBD1. The germline gives CDR1 MNHEY, CDR2 SMNVEV (reference sequence). This CDR3 comprises 14 residues. The J segment lost 7 bases and the V segment lost 5 bases, leaving 10 bases of the junction unmatched. The CDR3 nucleotides read TGTGCCAGCAGTGGGGTCGACAGGGCCCATGAAGCTTTCTTT. It translates to CASSGVDRAHEAFF.

The V call is TRBV6-5, the J call TRBJ1-1, with unresolved D. Germline lookup yields CDR1 MNHEY and CDR2 SVGAGI. This CDR3 is 14 amino acids long. Trimming took 6 bases from V and 1 from J, leaving 12 bases between them. DNA for the CDR3: TGTGCCAGCAGGCGGGCGGCTGAGAACACTGAAGCTTTCTTT. Amino acids: CASRRAAENTEAFF.

The chain uses TRBV5-1 and TRBJ2-7, with 7 positions matching TRBD2. Germline CDR1 is SGHRS and CDR2 is YFSETQ. The junction had 3 bases not matched to a gene; V was cut back by 4 bases and J by 2 bases. This CDR3 has 13 residues. CDR3 sequence reads: CASSPGTTYEQYF. The DNA of the CDR3 is TGCGCCAGCAGCCCGGGGACTACCTACGAGCAGTACTTC. The full variable domain, completed using reference TRBV5-1 and TRBJ2-7, is KAGVTQTPRYLIKTRGQQVTLSCSPISGHRSVSWYQQTPGQGLQFLFEYFSETQRNKGNFPGRFSGRQFSNSRSEMNVSTLELGDSALYLCASSPGTTYEQYFGPGTRLTVT.

The chain has TRBV9 and TRBJ2-3; 7 bases match TRBD2. Germline CDR1 reads SGDLS; CDR2 reads YYNGEE. Germline trimming cut 4 bases from V and 6 bases from J; bases unmatched to any gene: 11. The CDR3 runs 15 residues. The CDR3 sequence: CASSLLGGAGDTQYF. Here the CDR3 DNA reads TGTGCCAGCAGCCTTCTGGGAGGGGCGGGGGATACGCAGTATTTT. The full variable domain, with the rest looked up from reference TRBV9 and TRBJ2-3, is DSGVTQTPKHLITATGQRVTLRCSPRSGDLSVYWYQQSLDQGLQFLIQYYNGEERAKGNILERFSAQQFPDLHSELNLSSLELGDSALYFCASSLLGGAGDTQYFGPGTRLTVL.

The V gene is TRBV6-5, the J gene TRBJ1-2, with TRBD1 as a possible D gene (6 bases). CDR1 and CDR2 (germline): MNHEY, SVGAGI. The CDR3 covers 14 residues. V was clipped by 2 bases and J by 8 bases, with 15 bases between them. The CDR3 reads CASSYGQQVGGYTF. The DNA for the CDR3 is TGTGCCAGCAGTTACGGACAGCAAGTAGGCGGCTACACCTTC.

This rearrangement joins TRBV24-1 to TRBJ1-2; 7 bases fit TRBD1. V gave up 4 bases and J gave up 3 bases; unmatched junction bases: 4. Germline-derived CDR1 and CDR2 are KGHDR and SFDVKD. The CDR3 consists of 14 residues. As DNA, the CDR3 is TGTGCCACCAGTGAGACAGGGCTTCACTATGGCTACACCTTC. The encoded protein is CATSETGLHYGYTF.

The chain has TRBV4-1 and TRBJ1-1, with D uncertain. The length of the CDR3 is 16 residues. Trimming cost V 0 bases and J 0 bases, with 11 bases left between them. Germline V gene sequence: CDR1 MGHRA, CDR2 YSYEKL. The CDR3 spells CASSQDTGTMNTEAFF. CDR3 nucleotides: TGCGCCAGCAGCCAAGATACCGGAACCATGAACACTGAAGCTTTCTTT.

This chain links TRBV11-3 with TRBJ2-1; 8 bases agree with TRBD1. Germline V gives CDR1 SGHNT, CDR2 YENEEA. Trimming took 5 bases from V and 9 from J; bases not matched to a gene: 9. The CDR3 extends over 14 amino acids. The CDR3 reads CASSNDRGNVEQFF. DNA of the CDR3: TGTGCCAGCAGCAACGACAGGGGTAACGTTGAGCAGTTCTTC.

This clone was found a few times. The chain carries TRBV7-2 and TRBJ2-2; possibly TRBD1 for D (8 bases). Germline V gene sequence: CDR1 SGHTA, CDR2 FQGNSA. CDR3 size: 13 residues. Deletions cut 11 bases from V and 6 bases from J, with 16 bases between. CDR3 in amino acids: CAGGGQVPGELFF. The CDR3 DNA reads as TGTGCCGGGGGGGGACAGGTACCCGGGGAGCTGTTTTTT.

The V call is TRBV6-1, the J call TRBJ1-6; perhaps TRBD1 as D (6 bases). V was cut by 5 bases and J by 15 bases, with 14 bases left in between. CDR1 and CDR2 (germline): MNHNS, SASEGT. The CDR3 extends over 12 amino acids. For the CDR3, the DNA is TGTGCCAGCAGTACCAGGACAGCAAGCCTCCACTTT. Amino acids: CASSTRTASLHF.

The chain employs TRBV18 and TRBJ1-1, with D perhaps matching TRBD1 (6 bases). CDR3 size: 15 residues. Between the trimmed V and J ends, which lost 2 bases and 0 bases, there was a span of 10 bases. Germline values: CDR1 KGHSH, CDR2 LQKENI. Here the CDR3 reads CASSPERQVNTEAFF. CDR3 DNA sequence: TGTGCCAGCTCACCAGAACGACAGGTGAACACTGAAGCTTTCTTT.

V is TRBV5-1 and J is TRBJ1-5; 9 nucleotides align to TRBD1. CDR1 is SGHRS and CDR2 is YFSETQ in the germline V gene. The CDR3 totals 16 residues. J lost 2 bases, V lost 4 bases, and 7 bases had no gene match. CDR3: CASSRGDRDGNQPQHF. CDR3 DNA sequence: TGCGCCAGCAGCAGAGGGGACAGGGATGGCAATCAGCCCCAGCATTTT.

V usage is TRBV19 and J usage is TRBJ1-1, with D unclear. Germline loops: CDR1 LNHDA, CDR2 SQIVND (reference sequence). CDR3 length: 13 residues. V shed 3 bases and J shed 0 bases, with 5 bases lying between them. CDR3 DNA sequence: TGTGCCAGTAGTATGTCGATGAACACTGAAGCTTTCTTT. It codes for CASSMSMNTEAFF.

This clone has just a few counts. The gene calls are TRBV6-2 or TRBV6-3 and TRBJ2-3, with D perhaps given as TRBD1 or TRBD2 (6 bases each). The germline V gene has CDR1 MNHEY and CDR2 SVGEGT. CDR3 length: 15 amino acids. The V and J ends lost 1 base and 2 bases respectively, with 10 bases between them. CDR3 nucleotides: TGTGCCAGCAGTTACTGGGGGGCGCACACAGATACGCAGTATTTT. Amino acids: CASSYWGAHTDTQYF.

V is TRBV19 and J is TRBJ2-1, with 12 nucleotides matching TRBD2. CDR1 LNHDA and CDR2 SQIVND come from the germline V gene (reference sequence). J lost 7 bases, V lost 2 bases, and 3 bases had no gene match. The CDR3 spans 15 residues. CDR3 sequence: CASSIWLAGGNEQFF. The CDR3 DNA sequence: TGTGCCAGTAGTATATGGCTAGCGGGAGGGAATGAGCAGTTCTTC.

V and J are TRBV9 and TRBJ2-7; 11 positions agree with TRBD1. The J segment lost 3 bases and the V segment lost 2 bases, leaving 7 bases of the junction unmatched. This CDR3 comprises 16 residues. Germline V gene lookup returns CDR1 SGDLS and CDR2 YYNGEE. DNA of the CDR3: TGTGCCAGCAGCGTCGGTCTGGGACAGGGGGACTACGAGCAGTACTTC. Its translation: CASSVGLGQGDYEQYF.